These T cell receptor beta chains were read from a single sample in a study of early T cells in non-severe SARS-CoV-2 infection. TCRdb used MiXCR to reprocess the 5' RACE reads, holding one entry per CDR3 protein. The sample lists about 39,000 distinct CDR3 sequences, less than 7% occurring once. The sample consisted of whole blood, taken at baseline. All receptors come from an adult who was a healthcare worker with PCR-confirmed SARS-CoV-2 infection or an uninfected control (not recorded which). Each CDR3 is given with its conserved first and last residue. D genes are given only for firm matches. Size is stated for part of the rows, as once, few or many counts, or as a class when the clone is expanded.

d_call: TRBD2
j_call: TRBJ2-5
clone_size: many
v_call: TRBV7-6
cdr3_aa: CASSPGLEETQYF
cdr3_nt: TGTGCCAGCAGCCCCGGACTAGAAGAGACCCAGTACTTC

d_call: .
j_call: TRBJ2-7
clone_size: .
v_call: TRBV27
cdr3_aa: CAVVPTYEQYF
cdr3_nt: TGTGCCGTAGTCCCCACTTACGAGCAGTACTTC

d_call: .
j_call: TRBJ1-1
clone_size: many
v_call: TRBV20-1
cdr3_aa: CSASPTGNTEAFF
cdr3_nt: TGCAGTGCTAGCCCGACAGGGAACACTGAAGCTTTCTTT

d_call: .
j_call: TRBJ2-7
clone_size: many
v_call: TRBV5-1
cdr3_aa: CASSLIPGSSYEQYF
cdr3_nt: TGCGCCAGCAGCTTAATACCCGGGTCGTCCTACGAGCAGTACTTC

d_call: TRBD1
j_call: TRBJ2-6
clone_size: many
v_call: TRBV13
cdr3_aa: CASSLVPGTGLSSGANVLTF
cdr3_nt: TGTGCCAGCAGCTTAGTTCCCGGGACAGGGCTATCATCTGGGGCCAACGTCCTGACTTTC

d_call: .
j_call: TRBJ2-7
clone_size: many
v_call: TRBV7-8
cdr3_aa: CASRLRSPYEQYF
cdr3_nt: TGTGCCAGCAGACTCAGGAGCCCCTACGAGCAGTACTTC

d_call: TRBD1
j_call: TRBJ1-4
clone_size: few
v_call: TRBV5-4
cdr3_aa: CASSPATGREREKLFF
cdr3_nt: TGTGCCAGCAGCCCTGCGACAGGGAGAGAAAGAGAAAAACTGTTTTTT

d_call: TRBD1
j_call: TRBJ1-1
clone_size: .
v_call: TRBV9
cdr3_aa: CASSPRDRFNTEAFF
cdr3_nt: TGTGCCAGCAGCCCCCGGGACAGATTTAACACTGAAGCTTTCTTT

d_call: TRBD1
j_call: TRBJ2-2
clone_size: many
v_call: TRBV30
cdr3_aa: CAWRRTGVKGTGELFF
cdr3_nt: TGTGCCTGGAGGAGGACAGGGGTAAAAGGCACCGGGGAGCTGTTTTTT

d_call: .
j_call: TRBJ2-1
clone_size: many
v_call: TRBV5-1
cdr3_aa: CASSRGLIDEQFF
cdr3_nt: TGCGCCAGCAGCCGGGGGTTAATCGATGAGCAGTTCTTC

d_call: TRBD2
j_call: TRBJ2-1
clone_size: many
v_call: TRBV7-9
cdr3_aa: CASRTYTSGEYNEQFF
cdr3_nt: TGTGCCAGCAGGACATACACTAGCGGGGAATACAATGAGCAGTTCTTC

d_call: .
j_call: TRBJ2-1
clone_size: many
v_call: TRBV5-1
cdr3_aa: CASSLSVPNNEQFF
cdr3_nt: TGCGCCAGCAGCTTGTCGGTCCCGAACAATGAGCAGTTCTTC

d_call: TRBD1
j_call: TRBJ2-7
clone_size: many
v_call: TRBV7-2
cdr3_aa: CASSLPPAGQGTEQYF
cdr3_nt: TGTGCCAGCAGCTTACCCCCGGCGGGACAGGGAACCGAGCAGTACTTC

d_call: TRBD1
j_call: TRBJ1-2
clone_size: many
v_call: TRBV19
cdr3_aa: CASQQGARGYTF
cdr3_nt: TGTGCCAGCCAACAGGGGGCGCGAGGCTACACCTTC

d_call: .
j_call: TRBJ1-2
clone_size: many
v_call: TRBV6-5
cdr3_aa: CASSKMEYGYTF
cdr3_nt: TGTGCCAGCTCTAAAATGGAGTATGGCTACACCTTC

d_call: TRBD2
j_call: TRBJ2-2
clone_size: many
v_call: TRBV9
cdr3_aa: CASSPRLAGAAGELFF
cdr3_nt: TGTGCCAGCAGCCCCCGACTAGCGGGGGCGGCCGGGGAGCTGTTTTTT

d_call: .
j_call: TRBJ2-1
clone_size: many
v_call: TRBV12-1
cdr3_aa: CASSPRLAGVFEQFF
cdr3_nt: TGTGCCAGCAGCCCCCGACTAGCGGGAGTCTTTGAGCAGTTCTTC